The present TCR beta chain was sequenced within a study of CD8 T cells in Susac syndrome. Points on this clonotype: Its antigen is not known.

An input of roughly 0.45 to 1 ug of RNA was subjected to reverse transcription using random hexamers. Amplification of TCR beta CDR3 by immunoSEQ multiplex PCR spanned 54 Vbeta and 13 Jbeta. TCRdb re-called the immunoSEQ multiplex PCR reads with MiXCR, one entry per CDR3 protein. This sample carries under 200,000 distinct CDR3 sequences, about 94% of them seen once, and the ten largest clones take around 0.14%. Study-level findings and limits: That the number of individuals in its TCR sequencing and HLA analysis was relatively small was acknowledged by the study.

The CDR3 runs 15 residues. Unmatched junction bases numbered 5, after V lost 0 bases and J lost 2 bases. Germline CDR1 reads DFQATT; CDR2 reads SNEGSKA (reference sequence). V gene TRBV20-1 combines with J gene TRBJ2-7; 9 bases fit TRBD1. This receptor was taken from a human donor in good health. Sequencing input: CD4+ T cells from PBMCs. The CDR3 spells CSARDDRGATYEQYF. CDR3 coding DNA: TGCAGTGCTAGAGACGACAGGGGGGCTACCTACGAGCAGTACTTC.